This is a list of T cell receptor beta chains from one sample in a study of blood T cells in healthy people across ages. TCRdb re-called the 5' RACE reads with MiXCR, one entry per CDR3 protein. The table shows some 900,000 distinct CDR3 sequences, with 45% to 50% occurring only once. The sequencing input was blood. The source of these receptors is a man under 40 in good health. The CDR3 runs from the conserved cysteine through the conserved F or W. The D gene is left open where the match is weak. Clone sizes are given selectively: once, few, many, or a class where the clone is expanded.

many,TRBD2,TRBJ2-1,TRBV5-6,TGTGCCAGCAGCTTGCAGCGGGGGGCCCTAGTCGAGCAGTTCTTC,CASSLQRGALVEQFF
NA,NA,TRBJ1-5,TRBV6-2/TRBV6-3,TGTGCCTGCAATGATAGCAATCAGCCCCAGCATTTT,CACNDSNQPQHF
once,NA,TRBJ2-5,TRBV20-1,TGCAGTGCTGACTCCGCCGGCCAAAATGGAGAGACCCAGTACTTC,CSADSAGQNGETQYF
NA,NA,TRBJ1-2,TRBV6-2/TRBV6-3,TGTGCCAGCAGTTCGGACAATGCCCCATACGGCTACACCTTC,CASSSDNAPYGYTF
NA,NA,TRBJ1-2,TRBV27,TGTCCCGGGGCCAGGCAGAGTTCCTATGGCTACACCTTC,CPGARQSSYGYTF
once,TRBD1,TRBJ2-3,TRBV18,TGTGCCAGCTCACCACCGGGACAGATGAGTGCGCAGTATTTT,CASSPPGQMSAQYF
few,NA,TRBJ2-6,TRBV28,TGTGCCAGCAGTTTATGGGAGACAAGCTACCCTGGGGCCAACGTCCTGACTTTC,CASSLWETSYPGANVLTF
NA,NA,TRBJ2-1,TRBV24-1,TGTGCCACCAGTGCCCCGAAGGGTGATGAGCAGTTCTTC,CATSAPKGDEQFF
NA,TRBD1,TRBJ1-1,TRBV7-8,TGTGCCAGCAGCCTCAAAGGGACAGGCCATGCTTTCTTT,CASSLKGTGHAFF
NA,TRBD1,TRBJ2-7,TRBV9,TGTGCCAGCAGCGTGAACAGGGGTGGGTCCTACGAGCAGTACTTC,CASSVNRGGSYEQYF
NA,TRBD1,TRBJ1-2,TRBV10-3,TGTGCCATCAGTGAGTCACCACAGGGGGAGGATGGCTACACCTTC,CAISESPQGEDGYTF
NA,TRBD1,TRBJ2-4,TRBV7-2,TGTGCCAGCAGCTTAGGGGTGGGACAGGGGCCCATTCAGTACTTC,CASSLGVGQGPIQYF
once,NA,TRBJ2-7,TRBV4-1,TGCGCCAGCAGCCAAGAAGGCAGGGACCCCTTTTACGTGCAGTACTTC,CASSQEGRDPFYVQYF
few,TRBD1,TRBJ1-4,TRBV15,TGTGCCACCAGCAGAGGCAAAGGGCAGGGGGTGAATAATGAAAAACTGTTTTTT,CATSRGKGQGVNNEKLFF
NA,NA,TRBJ1-1,TRBV4-1,TGCGCCAGCAGCCAAGATCCTGGGGTGGGAACTGAAGCTTTCTTT,CASSQDPGVGTEAFF
NA,NA,TRBJ1-2,TRBV5-1,TGCGCCAGCAGCACCATCGGGGGCAGGACTAACTATGGCTACACCTTC,CASSTIGGRTNYGYTF
NA,NA,TRBJ1-1,TRBV6-6,TGTGCCAGCAGTTACCTCGGGACGGAAAACACTGAAGCTTTCTTT,CASSYLGTENTEAFF
NA,NA,TRBJ2-5,TRBV20-1,TGCAGTGCTAGGATCAAGGCCCAGGGCAGAGAGACCCAGTACTTC,CSARIKAQGRETQYF
many,TRBD1,TRBJ1-6,TRBV10-3,TGTGCCGCCTCGGACAGGAATTCACCCCTCCACTTT,CAASDRNSPLHF
many,NA,TRBJ2-3,TRBV6-5,TGTGCCAGCAGTAGATATACGGGCCGCGGTACGCAGTATTTT,CASSRYTGRGTQYF
NA,NA,TRBJ2-3,TRBV20-1,TGCAGTGCTAGTGGAGAAACCACAGATACGCAGTATTTT,CSASGETTDTQYF
many,NA,TRBJ2-3,TRBV6-1,TGTGCCAGCAGTGAAGGCCACGCGGGCGCAGATACGCAGTATTTT,CASSEGHAGADTQYF
few,NA,TRBJ2-3,TRBV4-2,TGTGCCAGCAGCCAAGATCTTGCCCTTGCTGGAGATACGCAGTATTTT,CASSQDLALAGDTQYF
NA,TRBD1,TRBJ2-3,TRBV7-9,TGTGCCAGCAGCTTACAGGGACAGGGTGCAGATACGCAGTATTTT,CASSLQGQGADTQYF
NA,NA,TRBJ2-7,TRBV28,TGTGCCAGCAGTTTAGCGGGTCCACCCTACGAGCAGTACTTC,CASSLAGPPYEQYF
NA,NA,TRBJ2-7,TRBV12-3/TRBV12-4,TGTGCCAGCAGTTCCGGGGAACCCCTCAACGAGCAGTACTTC,CASSSGEPLNEQYF
NA,TRBD2,TRBJ2-7,TRBV9,TGTGCCAGCAGCCCGGGAGGCCCGGATTACGAGCAGTACTTC,CASSPGGPDYEQYF
NA,NA,TRBJ2-1,TRBV28,TGTGCCACCACAGGGAGAGGTAGATACAATGAGCAGTTCTTC,CATTGRGRYNEQFF
NA,TRBD1,TRBJ2-7,TRBV2,TGTGCCAGCAGTGGATCGGACAGGGGGCTCGACGAGCAGTACTTC,CASSGSDRGLDEQYF
NA,NA,TRBJ2-6,TRBV10-3,TGTGCCACCTCAAACCCCGGTGATGGGGCCAACGTCCTGACTTTC,CATSNPGDGANVLTF
NA,NA,TRBJ1-4,TRBV5-1,TGCGCCAGCAGCTCGACGATGGGGGAAAAACTGTTTTTT,CASSSTMGEKLFF
once,NA,TRBJ2-7,TRBV27,TGTGCCAGCAGTTTTGGAGAGACGGCCTACGAGCAGTACTTC,CASSFGETAYEQYF
NA,NA,TRBJ1-2,TRBV18,TGTGCCAGCTCACTGGGCAGGGACGTAGATGGCTACACCTTC,CASSLGRDVDGYTF
NA,TRBD2,TRBJ2-7,TRBV3-1,TGTGCCAGCAGGGCTAGCGGGGCGAATTGGCACGAGCAGTACTTC,CASRASGANWHEQYF
NA,TRBD1,TRBJ1-5,TRBV28,TGTGCCAGCAGTTTATATGAGGGGGCGAGCAATCAGCCCCAGCATTTT,CASSLYEGASNQPQHF
once,NA,TRBJ2-4,TRBV2,TGTGCCAGCAGTGATAGGCAGGGTCTAGCCAAAAACATTCAGTACTTC,CASSDRQGLAKNIQYF
NA,NA,TRBJ2-7,TRBV5-1,TGCGCCAGCAGCCCGTTCCGTCAGCCCAACGAGCAGTACTTC,CASSPFRQPNEQYF
NA,NA,TRBJ2-7,TRBV7-2,TGTGCCAGCAGCGGACGGGCCTACGAGCAGTACTTC,CASSGRAYEQYF
NA,NA,TRBJ2-6,TRBV6-5,TGTGCCAGCAGTTTGGGGGGGACACGCGTCGTTGGGGCCAACGTCCTGACTTTC,CASSLGGTRVVGANVLTF
NA,NA,TRBJ2-2,TRBV7-3,TGTGCCAGCAGCTCGTTTAGATCGGGGGCCGGGGAGCTGTTTTTT,CASSSFRSGAGELFF
NA,NA,TRBJ2-2,TRBV6-5,TGTGCCAGCAGTTATCCGGGCCGGGAGCTGTTTTTT,CASSYPGRELFF
many,TRBD2,TRBJ2-1,TRBV4-2,TGTGCCAGCAGCCAAGAAGCGGGGGGGCCCAATGAGCAGTTCTTC,CASSQEAGGPNEQFF
NA,NA,TRBJ2-7,TRBV2,TGTGCCAGCAGTGAAGGGGCGGGGCACTCCTACGAGCAGTACTTC,CASSEGAGHSYEQYF
many,TRBD1,TRBJ2-3,TRBV5-1,TGCGCCAGCAGCTTGAAAGACAGGGGCCCAGATACGCAGTATTTT,CASSLKDRGPDTQYF
NA,NA,TRBJ2-2,TRBV6-5,TGTGCCAGCAGTTACCGGGTTCTGGGGGAGCTGTTTTTT,CASSYRVLGELFF
NA,NA,TRBJ2-1,TRBV7-2,TGTGCCAGCAGCCCCACAGGGTTAGATGAGCAGTTCTTC,CASSPTGLDEQFF
NA,TRBD1,TRBJ2-4,TRBV28,TGTGCCAGCACTCCACCGGGACAGGGGTTGGTGCAGTACTTC,CASTPPGQGLVQYF
NA,TRBD1,TRBJ2-2,TRBV9,TGTGCCAGCAGCAGCGGACAGGGGCGCAAAGGGACCGGGGAGCTGTTTTTT,CASSSGQGRKGTGELFF
NA,TRBD2,TRBJ2-7,TRBV14,TGTGCCAGCAGCCGAGCGGGGGGCTACTACGAGCAGTACTTC,CASSRAGGYYEQYF
few,NA,TRBJ2-7,TRBV20-1,TGCAGTGCTAGAGATCCCCAGAGGTTCTTTGACGAGCAGTACTTC,CSARDPQRFFDEQYF
NA,NA,TRBJ2-1,TRBV20-1,TGCAGTGCTCCCGATCCGAAGGGGTTAGCCTACAATGAGCAGTTCTTC,CSAPDPKGLAYNEQFF
once,NA,TRBJ2-3,TRBV20-1,TGCAGTGCTAGTTCGCGGCTCGCAGATACGCAGTATTTT,CSASSRLADTQYF
few,TRBD1,TRBJ1-1,TRBV28,TGTGCCAGCACCACAGGGGTCACTGAAGCTTTCTTT,CASTTGVTEAFF
few,NA,TRBJ2-3,TRBV27,TGTGCCAGCAGCCTAGAGGGTAGGGGGGGCATAGATACGCAGTATTTT,CASSLEGRGGIDTQYF
NA,TRBD2,TRBJ2-1,TRBV2,TGTGCCAGTAGTGGGAGGCAGCGGGGGGCTTACAATGAGCAGTTCTTC,CASSGRQRGAYNEQFF
NA,NA,TRBJ1-6,TRBV21-1,TGTGCCAGCAGCGCAGGACAGAACTATTCACCCCTCCACTTT,CASSAGQNYSPLHF
many,TRBD1,TRBJ2-1,TRBV7-2,TGTGCCAGCAGCTTGACAGGGCCCTCCTACAATGAGCAGTTCTTC,CASSLTGPSYNEQFF